What follows describes a single T cell receptor (beta chain). The antigen remains unidentified. The data belong to a study of cytomegalovirus exposure and HLA in healthy donors. Findings and caveats of the study: Listed as cytomegalovirus-associated were about 160 TCR beta chains. According to a subsequent analysis, TCR clusters identified in the first cohort showed a tendency to co-occur across the approximately 120 validation repertoires.

This CDR3 has 12 residues. Germline CDR1 MDHEN, CDR2 SYDVKM. V lost 7 bases, J lost 8 bases, and 6 bases stayed unmatched. Repertoires were generated with immunoSEQ multiplex PCR, while TCRdb's copy carries only in-frame clones and drops some. Here the sample spans more than 85,000 clones, roughly 89% being singletons. Donors were drawn from the approximately 130-subject validation cohort, separate from the approximately 670-subject first cohort. The gene calls are TRBV28 and TRBJ1-2, with TRBD1 identical over 8 bases. The sequence was collected from a woman aged 18-29 years in good health and CMV-seronegative. The sequencing sample was made of PBMCs. The CDR3: CASTEPGGGYTF. DNA of the CDR3: TGTGCCAGCACCGAACCAGGGGGCGGCTACACCTTC.